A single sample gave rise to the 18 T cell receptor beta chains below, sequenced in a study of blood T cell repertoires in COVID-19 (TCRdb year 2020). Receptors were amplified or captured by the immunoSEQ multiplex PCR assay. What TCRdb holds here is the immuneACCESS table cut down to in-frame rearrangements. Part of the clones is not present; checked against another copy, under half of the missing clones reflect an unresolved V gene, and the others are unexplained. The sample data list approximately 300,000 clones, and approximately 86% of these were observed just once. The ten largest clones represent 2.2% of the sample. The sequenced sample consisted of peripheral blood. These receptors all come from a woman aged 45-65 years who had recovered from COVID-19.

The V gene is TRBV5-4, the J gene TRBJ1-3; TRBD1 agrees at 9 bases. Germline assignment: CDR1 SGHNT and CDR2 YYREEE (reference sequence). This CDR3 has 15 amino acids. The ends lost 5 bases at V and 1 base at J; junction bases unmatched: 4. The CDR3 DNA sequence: TGTGCCAGCAGTTCCGGGACAGGGTCTGGAAACACCATATATTTT. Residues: CASSSGTGSGNTIYF.

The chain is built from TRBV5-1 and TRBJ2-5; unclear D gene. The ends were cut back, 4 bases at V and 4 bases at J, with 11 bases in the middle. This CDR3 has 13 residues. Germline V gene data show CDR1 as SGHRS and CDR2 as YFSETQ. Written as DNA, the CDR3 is TGCGCCAGCAGCCCCACCGGCGGAGAGACCCAGTACTTC. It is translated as CASSPTGGETQYF.

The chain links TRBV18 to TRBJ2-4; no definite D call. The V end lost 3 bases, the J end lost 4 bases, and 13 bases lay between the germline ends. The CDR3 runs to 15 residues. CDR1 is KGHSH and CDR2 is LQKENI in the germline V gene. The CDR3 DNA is TGTGCCAGCTCACCCCGGTATGAGGTTAAAAACATTCAGTACTTC. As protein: CASSPRYEVKNIQYF.

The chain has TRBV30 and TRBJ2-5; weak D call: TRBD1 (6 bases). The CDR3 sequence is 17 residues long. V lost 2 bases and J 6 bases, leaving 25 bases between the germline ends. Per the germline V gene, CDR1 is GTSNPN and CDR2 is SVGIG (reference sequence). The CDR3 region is CAWSPWQGGGSIKTQYF. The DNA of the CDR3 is TGTGCCTGGAGTCCCTGGCAAGGGGGTGGGTCGATAAAGACCCAGTACTTC. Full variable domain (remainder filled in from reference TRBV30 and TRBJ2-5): SQTIHQWPATLVQPVGSPLSLECTVEGTSNPNLYWYRQAAGRGLQLLFYSVGIGQISSEVPQNLSASRPQDRQFILSSKKLLLSDSGFYLCAWSPWQGGGSIKTQYFGPGTRLLVL.

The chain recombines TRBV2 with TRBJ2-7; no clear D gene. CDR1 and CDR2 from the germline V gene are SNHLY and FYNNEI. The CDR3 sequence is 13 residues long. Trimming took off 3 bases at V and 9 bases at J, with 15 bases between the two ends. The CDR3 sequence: CASSDLHSTGQYF. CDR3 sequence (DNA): TGTGCCAGCAGTGACCTCCATTCTACGGGGCAGTACTTC.

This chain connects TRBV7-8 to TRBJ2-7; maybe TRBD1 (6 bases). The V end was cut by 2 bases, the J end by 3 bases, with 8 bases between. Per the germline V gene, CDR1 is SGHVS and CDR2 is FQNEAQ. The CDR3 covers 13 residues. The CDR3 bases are TGTGCCAGCAGCTTAATAGGGGGCTACGAGCAGTACTTC. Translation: CASSLIGGYEQYF.

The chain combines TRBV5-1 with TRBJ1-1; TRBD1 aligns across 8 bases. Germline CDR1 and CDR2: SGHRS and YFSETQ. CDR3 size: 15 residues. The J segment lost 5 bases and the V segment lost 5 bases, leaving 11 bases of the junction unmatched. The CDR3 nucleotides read TGCGCCAGCAGGGAAGGACAGGGTTGGTGGACTGAAGCTTTCTTT. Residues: CASREGQGWWTEAFF.

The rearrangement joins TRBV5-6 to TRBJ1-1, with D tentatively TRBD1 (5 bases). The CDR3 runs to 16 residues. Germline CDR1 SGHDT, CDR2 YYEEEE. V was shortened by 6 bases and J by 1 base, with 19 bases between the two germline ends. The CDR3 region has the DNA TGTGCCAGCACCATTCGGGCAGGGAGGAGGAACACTGAAGCTTTCTTT. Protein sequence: CASTIRAGRRNTEAFF.

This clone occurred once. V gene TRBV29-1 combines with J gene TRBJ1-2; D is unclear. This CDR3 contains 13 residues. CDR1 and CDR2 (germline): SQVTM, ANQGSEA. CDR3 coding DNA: TGCACTACGGAGGGCAGGCCTAACTATGGCTACACCTTC. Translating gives CTTEGRPNYGYTF.

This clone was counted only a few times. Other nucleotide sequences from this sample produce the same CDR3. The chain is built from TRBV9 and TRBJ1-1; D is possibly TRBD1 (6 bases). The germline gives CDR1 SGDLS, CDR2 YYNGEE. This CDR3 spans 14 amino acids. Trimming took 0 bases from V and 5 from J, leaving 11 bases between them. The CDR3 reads CASSVAGGGTEAFF. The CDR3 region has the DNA TGTGCCAGCAGCGTAGCGGGAGGGGGAACTGAAGCTTTCTTT.

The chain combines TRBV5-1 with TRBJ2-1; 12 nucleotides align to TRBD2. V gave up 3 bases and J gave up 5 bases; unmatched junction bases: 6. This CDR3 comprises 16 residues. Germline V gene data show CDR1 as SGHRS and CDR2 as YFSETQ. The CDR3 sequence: CASSSGLAGSHNEQFF. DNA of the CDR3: TGCGCCAGCAGCTCGGGACTAGCGGGTTCCCACAATGAGCAGTTCTTC.

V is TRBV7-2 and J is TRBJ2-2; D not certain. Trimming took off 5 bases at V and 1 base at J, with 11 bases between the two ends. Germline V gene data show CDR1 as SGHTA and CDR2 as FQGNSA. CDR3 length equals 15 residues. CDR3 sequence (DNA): TGTGCCAGCAGCCCCGCGAGTTGGAACACCGGGGAGCTGTTTTTT. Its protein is CASSPASWNTGELFF.

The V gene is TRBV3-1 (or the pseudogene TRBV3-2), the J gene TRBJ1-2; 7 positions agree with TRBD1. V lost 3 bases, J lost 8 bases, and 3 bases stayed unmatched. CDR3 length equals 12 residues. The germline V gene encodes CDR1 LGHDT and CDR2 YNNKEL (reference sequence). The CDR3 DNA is TGTGCCAGCAGCCAGACAGGGTACGGCTACACCTTC. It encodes CASSQTGYGYTF.

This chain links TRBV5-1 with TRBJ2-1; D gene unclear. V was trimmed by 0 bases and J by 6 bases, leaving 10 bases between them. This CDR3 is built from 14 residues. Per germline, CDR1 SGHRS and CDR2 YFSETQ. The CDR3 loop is CASSLDSLGNEQFF. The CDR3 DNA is TGCGCCAGCAGCTTGGACAGTTTGGGCAATGAGCAGTTCTTC.

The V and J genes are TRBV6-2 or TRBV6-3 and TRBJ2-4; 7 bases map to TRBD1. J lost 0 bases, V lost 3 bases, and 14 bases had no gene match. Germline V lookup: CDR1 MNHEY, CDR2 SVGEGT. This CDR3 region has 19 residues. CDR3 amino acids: CASSYGRSRGGLAKNIQYF. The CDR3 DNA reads TGTGCCAGCAGTTATGGACGGAGTCGAGGGGGCTTAGCCAAAAACATTCAGTACTTC.

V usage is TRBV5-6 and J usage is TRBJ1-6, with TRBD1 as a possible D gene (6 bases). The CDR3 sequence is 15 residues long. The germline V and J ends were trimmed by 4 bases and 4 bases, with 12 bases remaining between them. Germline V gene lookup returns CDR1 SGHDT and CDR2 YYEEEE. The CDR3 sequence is CASSPTTGYNSPLHF. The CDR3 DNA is TGTGCCAGCAGCCCGACGACAGGTTATAATTCACCCCTCCACTTT.

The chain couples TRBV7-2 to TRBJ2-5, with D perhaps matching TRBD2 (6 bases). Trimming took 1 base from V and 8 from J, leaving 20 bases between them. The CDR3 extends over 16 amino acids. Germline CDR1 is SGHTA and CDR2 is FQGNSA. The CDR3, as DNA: TGTGCCAGCAGCTTAGTCGGTGCGGGGACGCGACGTACCCAGTACTTC. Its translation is CASSLVGAGTRRTQYF.

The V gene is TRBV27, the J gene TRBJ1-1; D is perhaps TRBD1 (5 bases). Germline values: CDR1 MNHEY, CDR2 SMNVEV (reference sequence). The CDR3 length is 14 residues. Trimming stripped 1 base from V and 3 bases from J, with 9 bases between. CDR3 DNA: TGTGCCAGCAGTTTATTGGGGGAGGACACTGAAGCTTTCTTT. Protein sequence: CASSLLGEDTEAFF.